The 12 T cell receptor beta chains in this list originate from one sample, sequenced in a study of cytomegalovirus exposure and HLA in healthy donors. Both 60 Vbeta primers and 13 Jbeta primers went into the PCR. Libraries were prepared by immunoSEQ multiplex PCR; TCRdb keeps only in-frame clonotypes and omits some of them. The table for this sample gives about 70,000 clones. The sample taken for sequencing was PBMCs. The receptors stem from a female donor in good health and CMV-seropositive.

CDR3 loop: CASSWTIRDEQYF. CDR3 nucleotide sequence: TGCGCCAGCAGCTGGACCATCAGGGACGAGCAGTACTTC. The rearrangement joins TRBV5-1 to TRBJ2-7; weak D call: TRBD1 (5 bases). V was pared by 3 bases and J by 5 bases, with 12 bases between. The germline CDR1 and CDR2 sequences are SGHRS and YFSETQ. This CDR3 has 13 residues.

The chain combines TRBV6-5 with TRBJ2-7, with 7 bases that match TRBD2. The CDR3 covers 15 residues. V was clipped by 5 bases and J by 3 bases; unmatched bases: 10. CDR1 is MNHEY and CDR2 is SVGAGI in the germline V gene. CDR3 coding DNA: TGTGCCAGCAGTAACCTCAAGCGGGGAAGCTACGAGCAGTACTTC. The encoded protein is CASSNLKRGSYEQYF.

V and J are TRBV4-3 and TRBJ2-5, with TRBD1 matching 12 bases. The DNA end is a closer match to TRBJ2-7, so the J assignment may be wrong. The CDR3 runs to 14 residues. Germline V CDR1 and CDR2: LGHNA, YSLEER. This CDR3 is CASSPGTGGGEQYF. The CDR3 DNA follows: TGCGCCAGCAGCCCCGGGACAGGGGGCGGCGAGCAGTACTTC.

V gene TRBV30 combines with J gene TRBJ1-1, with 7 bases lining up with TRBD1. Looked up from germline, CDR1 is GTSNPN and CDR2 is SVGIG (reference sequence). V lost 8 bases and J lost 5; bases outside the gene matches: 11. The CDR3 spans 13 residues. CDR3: CAIDRAGGTEAFF. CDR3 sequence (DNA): TGTGCCATCGACCGGGCAGGGGGGACTGAAGCTTTCTTT.

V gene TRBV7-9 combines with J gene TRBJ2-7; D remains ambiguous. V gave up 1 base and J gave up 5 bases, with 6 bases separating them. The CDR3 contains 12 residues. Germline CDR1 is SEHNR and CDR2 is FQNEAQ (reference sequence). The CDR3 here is CASSLGPDEQYF. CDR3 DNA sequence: TGTGCCAGCAGCTTAGGTCCGGACGAGCAGTACTTC.

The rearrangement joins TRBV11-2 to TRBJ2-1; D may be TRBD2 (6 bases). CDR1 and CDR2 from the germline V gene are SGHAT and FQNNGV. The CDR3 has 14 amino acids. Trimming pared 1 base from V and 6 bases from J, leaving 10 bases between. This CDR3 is CASSLGRAANEQFF. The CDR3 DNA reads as TGTGCCAGCAGCTTAGGGAGGGCGGCCAATGAGCAGTTCTTC.

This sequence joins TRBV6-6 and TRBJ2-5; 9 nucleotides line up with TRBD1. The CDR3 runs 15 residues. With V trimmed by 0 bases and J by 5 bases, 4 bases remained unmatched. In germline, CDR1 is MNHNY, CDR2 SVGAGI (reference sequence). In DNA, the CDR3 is TGTGCCAGCAGTTACTCGGACAGGGGCGGGGAGACCCAGTACTTC. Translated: CASSYSDRGGETQYF.

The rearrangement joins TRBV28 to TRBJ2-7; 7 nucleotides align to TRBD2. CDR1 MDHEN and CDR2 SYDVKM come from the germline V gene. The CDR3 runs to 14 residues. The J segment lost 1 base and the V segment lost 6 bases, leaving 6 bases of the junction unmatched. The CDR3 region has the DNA TGTGCCAGCAGGATTTGGGAGGGATCCTACGAGCAGTACTTC. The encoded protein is CASRIWEGSYEQYF.

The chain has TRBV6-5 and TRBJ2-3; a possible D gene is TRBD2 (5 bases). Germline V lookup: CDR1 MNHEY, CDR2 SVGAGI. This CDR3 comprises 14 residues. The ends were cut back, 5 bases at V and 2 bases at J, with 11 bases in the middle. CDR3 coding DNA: TGTGCCAGCAGTCCTCGCGGGTTCACAGATACGCAGTATTTT. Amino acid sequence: CASSPRGFTDTQYF.

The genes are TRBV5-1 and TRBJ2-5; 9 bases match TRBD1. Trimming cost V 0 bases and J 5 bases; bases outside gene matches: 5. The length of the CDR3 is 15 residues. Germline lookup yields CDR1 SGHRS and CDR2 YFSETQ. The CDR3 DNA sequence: TGCGCCAGCAGCTTGGGGACAGGGGCGTTGGAGACCCAGTACTTC. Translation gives CASSLGTGALETQYF.

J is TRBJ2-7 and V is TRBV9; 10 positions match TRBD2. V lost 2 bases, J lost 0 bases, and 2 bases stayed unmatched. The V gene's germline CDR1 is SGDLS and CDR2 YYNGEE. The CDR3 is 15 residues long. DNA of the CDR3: TGTGCCAGCAGCGTGGGACTAGCGCTCTCCTACGAGCAGTACTTC. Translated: CASSVGLALSYEQYF.

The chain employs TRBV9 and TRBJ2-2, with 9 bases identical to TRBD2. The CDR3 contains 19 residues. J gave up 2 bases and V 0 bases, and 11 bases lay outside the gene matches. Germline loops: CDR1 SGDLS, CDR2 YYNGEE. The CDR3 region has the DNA TGTGCCAGCAGCGTAGTGGGTAGCGGGGGAGCCGGAAACACCGGGGAGCTGTTTTTT. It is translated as CASSVVGSGGAGNTGELFF.